This record concerns one T cell receptor (beta chain) sequence. No antigen is known for it. This sample was included in a study of T cells after posttransplantation cyclophosphamide. The data were produced by immunoSEQ multiplex PCR, yet TCRdb's version contains in-frame clones alone and is incomplete. The sample records over 8,500 clones, 80% to 90% being singletons. Study-level results: Recipient CMV seropositivity and CMV reactivation strongly tracked TRB clonality.

Methotrexate plus calcineurin inhibitor accompanied controls' myeloablative marrow transplants; sampling was 1 year later. This receptor was taken from a male patient aged 50 or older who received an allogeneic stem cell transplant from an unrelated donor, was CMV-positive, and had chronic GVHD only. Some T cells may arise from the graft donor. Sequenced here: PBMCs, sampled about 450 days after allogeneic stem cell transplant with calcineurin inhibitor and methotrexate.

As DNA, the CDR3 is TGTGCCAGCAGCTCTAGCCTCCGGAGCTCCTATAATTCACCCCTCCACTTT. This translates into CASSSSLRSSYNSPLHF. This chain links TRBV11-2 with TRBJ1-6, with D uncertain. Germline V CDR1 and CDR2: SGHAT, FQNNGV. The CDR3 contains 17 residues. Trimming took 4 bases from V and 0 from J, leaving 13 bases between them.